These 3 T cell receptor beta chains were all obtained from the same sample, sequenced in a study of blood T cell repertoires in COVID-19 (dated by TCRdb to 2018 to 2020). Libraries were made using the immunoSEQ multiplex PCR assay. What TCRdb holds here is the immuneACCESS table cut down to in-frame rearrangements. Part of the clones is not present; checked against another copy, under half of the missing clones reflect an unresolved V gene, and the others are unexplained. Counted in this sample were around 130,000 clones; about four fifths of them appeared once. Around 20% of the sample belongs to the ten largest clones. The sequencing input was peripheral blood. The source is an older man with acute or convalescent COVID-19.

The chain recombines TRBV5-1 with TRBJ1-5; the D is unclear. The CDR3 runs to 14 residues. Germline values: CDR1 SGHRS, CDR2 YFSETQ. V lost 0 bases and J lost 6, with 10 bases in between. This chain's CDR3 is CASSLGGPSQPQHF. The CDR3 DNA follows: TGCGCCAGCAGCTTGGGAGGGCCTAGTCAGCCCCAGCATTTT.

The chain carries TRBV7-2 and TRBJ1-5; TRBD1 agrees at 10 bases. V was pared by 5 bases and J by 6 bases, with 4 bases of the junction left unmatched. The V gene's germline CDR1 is SGHTA and CDR2 FQGNSA. This CDR3 has 14 amino acids. The CDR3 DNA reads TGTGCCAGCAGCCAGACAGGGGGCGGTCAGCCCCAGCATTTT. It encodes CASSQTGGGQPQHF.

V and J are TRBV5-8 and TRBJ1-6; D is unresolved. V lost 2 bases to trimming and J lost 8 bases, with 11 bases between them. CDR3 size: 14 residues. Germline CDR1 and CDR2: SGHTS and YDEGEE. CDR3 sequence (DNA): TGTGCCAGCAGCTTCGGGGAGAATGATTCACCCCTCCACTTT. This encodes CASSFGENDSPLHF.